This T cell receptor beta chain was captured in a study of beta chain features in type 1 diabetes (dated 2018 in TCRdb). Broadly, across the study: Mean age, gender distribution, total cell number and subset yield did not differ between patients and healthy donors. A total of 107,917,701 sorted cells were examined across all samples, and the number of cells per subset was strongly correlated with RNA yield. Whereas all 30 or so donors provided naive and central memory subsets, regulatory and stem cell-like memory subsets were isolated from just 8 patients and roughly eight healthy donors. In the study, TCRB repertoires of sorted circulating CD4+ T cell subsets from recently diagnosed type 1 diabetes patients were compared with those of matched healthy donors.

Results the study describes overall, beyond this receptor: Only small numbers of individuals were included in the HLA sub-analyses, which left unresolved whether HLA type had any influence on TCRB rearrangement. Shorter templates might be favored by PCR, yet because patient and control samples were amplified and corrected together, any such skew would affect both groups equally. Patients with type 1 diabetes made fewer insertions and deleted more nucleotides at VDJ recombination sites, implying thymic rearrangement abnormalities. Because cDNA was sequenced instead of genomic DNA, highly expressing activated cells could be over-represented, though the groups showed no difference in activation or CD3 levels. A moderate but significant shortening of TCRB CDR3 length was observed in type 1 diabetes patients in all four CD4+ subsets. The naive, central memory and regulatory TCRB repertoires appeared to resemble one another more closely among patients than among healthy donors.

This clone was counted between two and nine times. Which antigen it targets is not known. Base qualities are not provided; no much larger clone lies one nucleotide away. A single peripheral blood draw of about 116 mL on average was collected from each donor into heparinised tubes. A BD FACSAria II and a panel including CD45RO, CCR7, CD25, CD127, CD95 and CD27 were used to sort naive, central memory, regulatory and stem cell-like memory CD4+ T cells. Every sorted population had a purity above 95%. PBMCs were isolated right away by Lymphoprep density gradient centrifugation and were stained directly, without culture. To minimize batch effects, samples were stained and sorted in pairs, one healthy donor with one patient per experiment. The entire amount of isolated RNA was reverse transcribed using the High Capacity cDNA Reverse Transcription Kit, so the sequenced TCRB transcripts were expressed ones. Deep immunoSEQ sequencing was performed on naive, central memory and regulatory T cell samples, with an average of around 3.4 million total reads per sample. After sorted cells were lysed in RLT buffer, RNA was extracted with DNase-treated RNeasy Micro or Mini kits, with the choice depending on cell number. To prevent cross-contamination, every cell subset was processed on its own, while patient and healthy donor samples were processed together. The immunoSEQ multiplex PCR was used to amplify TCRB sequences from cDNA, generating 87-bp fragments that spanned the CDR3 region. The amplicons were sequenced using the Illumina HiSeq platform. The paper's data handling went like this. PCR bias was corrected computationally using synthetic template baselines, and reads within Hamming distance 2 were collapsed, with unmergeable singletons discarded. Reads were aligned to IMGT to assign V, D and J genes, CDR3 length, and insertions or deletions at six rearrangement sites. Within each subset, clonotype counts were normalized to sorted cell number, after which true diversity and Gini coefficients were computed with the tcR R package. The overlap coefficient, calculated on TCRB nucleotide sequences, was used to quantify repertoire sharing. Out-of-frame TCRB sequences from naive cells were analyzed to stand in for the pre-selection repertoire. TCRdb mirrors the immuneACCESS table, restricted to in-frame sequences. Some clones are absent from its copies; in checked studies, under half trace to an unresolved V gene, and the reason for the others is unknown. V and J calls plus clone size are reproduced from that table; the DNA served to infer D and trimming. Within this sample are around 500,000 clones, with about 32% of them counted one time only. The ten top clones hold around 0.065% of the sample.

Trimming costs V 5 bases and J 7 bases, and their ends lie 23 bases apart. The germline V gene gives CDR1 as MDHEN and CDR2 as SYDVKM. CDR3 length: 16 amino acids, cysteine to phenylalanine. Here the CDR3 DNA is all that survives: 48 bases in frame from base 1. The rearranged segments are TRBV28 and TRBJ2-5; TRBD2 is a weak D gene call, 6 bases matching. Sequenced: naive CD4+ T cells from blood. Read against the paper, the sample's cell subset or site label means: true naive CD4+ T cells. The origin of this receptor is a man aged 18 to 29 in good health. In nucleotides, the sequence is TGTGCCAGCAGTACAACGGGGGTGGGAATAATTTGGACCCAGTACTTC. Its protein is CASSTTGVGIIWTQYF.